A selection of T cell receptor beta chains follows, all from one sample in a study of T cell changes during pregnancy in multiple sclerosis. Produced via immunoSEQ multiplex PCR; TCRdb's table is partial and in-frame only. The sample comprises about 69,000 clones, 85% to 95% of which are singletons, and just under 2% rests with the top ten. The material sequenced was peripheral blood, taken in the third trimester of pregnancy. These receptors came from a female donor in good health, enrolled as a control in a pregnancy study. CDR3s include the opening cysteine and the closing phenylalanine or tryptophan.

CDR3 | V
CASSTGTSGRMETQYF | TRBV9
CASSQEGGPVTEAFF | TRBV4-1
CASRTGSVYEQYF | TRBV28
CASSVQGFGYTF | TRBV7-2
CASSWDRGETQYF | TRBV19
CASSEPPGRGLVEQFF | TRBV25-1
CASSKAGVGGYTF | TRBV21-1
CASIPSRGGYTEAFF | TRBV25-1
CASSLGGIEKLFF | TRBV7-9
CASSLGRASAWGYTF | TRBV11-2
CAQGDGSFF | TRBV30
CASSQGRKSNEKLFF | TRBV14
CASSYFSESEKLFF | TRBV6-5
CAWSVRGRPPQETQYF | TRBV30
CASSRLGNEQFF | TRBV4-1
CASSLSGGEQFF | TRBV7-7
CASTDIQDTEAFF | TRBV6-1
CASTLDYYLYEQYF | TRBV2
CATSRLAGTPTKDEQYF | TRBV2
CASSVAGDGYTF | TRBV7-9
CASSYSWGASYNEQFF | TRBV6-6
CASSSLRGPLGNTIYF | TRBV28
CASSRGQGNSNQPQHF | TRBV6-6